This T cell receptor (beta chain) emerged from a study of beta chain features in type 1 diabetes. Points on this clone: Its antigen is unknown.

cDNA synthesis used the whole RNA isolate, giving expressed TCRB sequences. Profiling relied on immunoSEQ multiplex PCR, and the TCRdb table lists in-frame clones only, not all of them. The data contain about 300,000 clones, roughly 14% of them singletons. Study-level results: Within each of all four CD4+ subsets, Type 1 diabetes patients had TCRB CDR3s that were moderately but significantly shorter.

The germline CDR1 and CDR2 sequences are GTSNPN and SVGIG (reference sequence). The ends were cut back, 3 bases at V and 9 bases at J, with 17 bases in the middle. The CDR3 is 13 residues long. What was sequenced was naive CD4+ T cells from blood. This clonotype originated in a woman aged 18 to 35 with type 1 diabetes. This chain uses TRBV30 with TRBJ2-5; D is possibly TRBD2 (7 bases). CDR3 coding DNA: TGTGCCTGGAGGACCGCCGGGGGGCCCCCCCAGTACTTC. Translated, it gives CAWRTAGGPPQYF.